The rows below give T cell receptor beta chains drawn from one sample of a study of cytomegalovirus exposure and HLA in healthy donors. The protocol was immunoSEQ multiplex PCR, while the TCRdb copy is restricted to in-frame clones and leaves out a portion. The sample records tens of thousands of clones, 72% being singletons. The sequenced material came from PBMCs. These receptors originate from a woman aged 35 to 49 in good health and CMV-seropositive. The CDR3 runs from the conserved cysteine through the conserved F or W. D genes are given only for firm matches. Rows give clone size only sometimes, using once, few, many, or a class for an expanded clone.

>TRBD2|17|NA|TRBV4-1|TRBJ2-2
CASSQPTSGSRTGELFF
TGCGCCAGCAGCCAACCGACTAGCGGGAGTCGCACCGGGGAGCTGTTTTTT
>TRBD2|16|NA|TRBV27|TRBJ2-2
CASIEKAGDHTGELFF
TGTGCCAGCATTGAGAAAGCGGGGGACCACACCGGGGAGCTGTTTTTT
>NA|13|NA|TRBV11-2|TRBJ2-2
CASSFREGGELFF
TGTGCCAGCAGCTTCCGGGAAGGCGGGGAGCTGTTTTTT
>TRBD2|14|NA|TRBV5-8|TRBJ2-7
CASYPGGTPYEQYF
TGTGCCAGCTACCCCGGGGGGACCCCCTACGAGCAGTACTTC
>NA|15|NA|TRBV30|TRBJ1-5
CAWSVRGQANQPQHF
TGTGCCTGGAGTGTACGCGGGCAGGCGAATCAGCCCCAGCATTTT
>TRBD2|15|NA|TRBV6-5|TRBJ2-5
CASSRLAEGTVTQYF
TGTGCCAGCAGTCGACTAGCGGAGGGGACAGTCACCCAGTACTTC
>NA|13|NA|TRBV30|TRBJ1-4
CAWSGTGFEKLFF
TGTGCCTGGAGTGGAACAGGGTTTGAAAAACTGTTTTTT
>NA|12|NA|TRBV2|TRBJ2-7
CASRQLSYEQYF
TGTGCCAGCAGACAGCTATCCTACGAGCAGTACTTC
>TRBD1|13|NA|TRBV15|TRBJ2-7
CAVAQGIGYEQYF
TGTGCCGTGGCACAGGGGATAGGCTACGAGCAGTACTTC
>NA|11|NA|TRBV6-1|TRBJ2-7
CASSDGYEQYF
TGTGCCAGCAGTGACGGCTACGAGCAGTACTTC
>NA|18|NA|TRBV4-1|TRBJ1-1
CASSQRARAEVRNTEAFF
TGCGCCAGCAGCCAAAGAGCGAGGGCAGAGGTTAGGAACACTGAAGCTTTCTTT
>NA|16|many|TRBV7-9|TRBJ2-1
CASSLAIGGSGNEQFF
TGTGCCAGCAGCTTAGCGATTGGGGGCAGTGGTAATGAGCAGTTCTTC
>NA|13|NA|TRBV6-1|TRBJ1-5
CASSVTGYQPQHF
TGTGCCAGCAGTGTAACAGGGTATCAGCCCCAGCATTTT
>TRBD2|16|NA|TRBV13|TRBJ2-1
CASSSLPSGGPNEQFF
TGTGCCAGCAGCTCCCTTCCTAGCGGGGGGCCGAATGAGCAGTTCTTC
>NA|13|NA|TRBV6-6|TRBJ1-1
CASSFPRGSEAFF
TGTGCCAGCAGTTTCCCTCGCGGGAGTGAAGCTTTCTTT
>NA|14|NA|TRBV2|TRBJ1-6
CASSYTGSGSPLHF
TGTGCCAGCAGTTATACAGGGTCGGGTTCACCCCTCCACTTT
>TRBD2|15|NA|TRBV9|TRBJ2-1
CASSVGGGGYNEQFF
TGTGCCAGCAGCGTAGGGGGCGGGGGGTACAATGAGCAGTTCTTC
>TRBD1|17|NA|TRBV29-1|TRBJ2-1
CSPTKAPKGGRYNEQFF
TGCAGCCCGACAAAAGCCCCGAAAGGGGGCCGCTACAATGAGCAGTTCTTC
>NA|14|NA|TRBV4-2|TRBJ1-1
CASSQNTEHTEAFF
TGTGCCAGCAGCCAAAATACAGAACACACTGAAGCTTTCTTT
>TRBD1|12|few|TRBV6-5|TRBJ1-2
CASRQGNYGYTF
TGTGCCAGCCGACAGGGGAACTATGGCTACACCTTC
>TRBD1|15|NA|TRBV6-5|TRBJ1-6
CASSIQGAHNSPLHF
TGTGCCAGCAGCATACAGGGGGCCCATAATTCACCCCTCCACTTT
>NA|12|NA|TRBV30|TRBJ2-1
CAWNRGADEQFF
TGTGCCTGGAACCGGGGGGCGGATGAGCAGTTCTTC
>TRBD1|16|NA|TRBV10-3|TRBJ2-5
CAISESGDRGQETQYF
TGTGCCATCAGTGAGTCGGGGGACAGGGGACAAGAGACCCAGTACTTC
>NA|19|few|TRBV7-9|TRBJ1-5
CASSLIIYRQPDSNQPQHF
TGTGCCAGCAGCTTAATTATTTATAGACAGCCGGATAGCAATCAGCCCCAGCATTTT
>TRBD1|17|NA|TRBV4-3|TRBJ1-2
CASSQDPQRGLKEGYTF
TGCGCCAGCAGCCAAGATCCTCAGAGGGGGCTTAAAGAGGGCTACACCTTC
>TRBD1|12|few|TRBV9|TRBJ1-3
CASSGTGSALYF
TGTGCCAGCAGCGGGACAGGTTCAGCTCTATATTTT
>NA|13|NA|TRBV29-1|TRBJ1-3
CSVDSGSGNTIYF
TGCAGCGTTGATTCAGGGTCTGGAAACACCATATATTTT
>NA|13|NA|TRBV19|TRBJ1-1
CASSILLGTEAFF
TGTGCCAGTAGTATTCTACTCGGGACAGAAGCTTTCTTT
>NA|13|NA|TRBV27|TRBJ2-7
CASRGTPTYEQYF
TGTGCCAGCAGGGGGACACCTACCTACGAGCAGTACTTC
>NA|13|NA|TRBV14|TRBJ1-1
CASSRMAATEAFF
TGTGCCAGCAGCCGGATGGCGGCCACTGAAGCTTTCTTT
>NA|16|NA|TRBV14|TRBJ1-1
CASSQEILVRNTEAFF
TGTGCCAGCAGCCAAGAAATCTTAGTTAGAAACACTGAAGCTTTCTTT
>NA|16|NA|TRBV23-1|TRBJ1-3
CASSQSWPGTGNTIYF
TGCGCCAGCAGTCAATCGTGGCCAGGTACTGGAAACACCATATATTTT
>TRBD2|13|NA|TRBV30|TRBJ2-7
CAWRLAGVYEQYF
TGTGCCTGGAGACTAGCGGGGGTCTACGAGCAGTACTTC
>NA|16|NA|TRBV7-8|TRBJ2-6
CASSPGRGTGANVLTF
TGTGCCAGCAGCCCGGGGAGGGGGACTGGGGCCAACGTCCTGACTTTC
>TRBD1|15|NA|TRBV5-1|TRBJ2-7
CASSLDGQGAYEQYF
TGCGCCAGCAGCTTGGACGGACAGGGAGCCTACGAGCAGTACTTC
>TRBD1|15|NA|TRBV6-5|TRBJ1-1
CASSVTGGPNTEAFF
TGTGCCAGCAGTGTCACAGGGGGTCCGAACACTGAAGCTTTCTTT
>TRBD1|15|NA|TRBV28|TRBJ1-6
CASNPRQGLYSPLHF
TGTGCCAGCAACCCAAGACAGGGGCTCTATTCACCCCTCCACTTT
>TRBD2|18|NA|TRBV7-9|TRBJ2-7
CASSTPGTSGRRSYEQYF
TGTGCCAGCAGCACCCCAGGGACTAGCGGGAGGCGCTCCTACGAGCAGTACTTC
>TRBD1|11|NA|TRBV5-6|TRBJ1-1
CASSRTGEAFF
TGTGCCAGCAGTAGGACAGGGGAAGCTTTCTTT
>TRBD1|14|NA|TRBV30|TRBJ2-2
CAWSPGQGPGELFF
TGTGCCTGGAGTCCGGGACAGGGCCCCGGGGAGCTGTTTTTT
>NA|15|NA|TRBV9|TRBJ2-3
CASSVEGISTDTQYF
TGTGCCAGCAGCGTAGAGGGGATTAGCACAGATACGCAGTATTTT